The rows below give T cell receptor beta chains drawn from one sample of a study of shared clonotypes between healthy human individuals. The repertoire was sequenced with immunoSEQ multiplex PCR; TCRdb's copy has only in-frame clones and lacks some. The sample lists around 2.5 million clones, 93% seen once, with around 0.37% in the top ten. Sequencing was done on a sample of naive CD4+ T cells from PBMCs. These receptors were taken from a man aged 18 to 30 in good health. Some clones in this sample may be carry-over from other donors' samples. CDR3s leave out the opening cysteine and the closing phenylalanine or tryptophan.

V gene,J gene,CDR3 protein
TRBV27,TRBJ2-6,ASGSTGSGANVLT
TRBV5-1,TRBJ2-2,ASSPGPVDGELF
TRBV5-1,TRBJ2-7,ASSLDRYEQY
TRBV6-1,TRBJ2-7,ASSVGAYEQY
TRBV7-8,.,ASRPGQIQETQY
TRBV6-5,TRBJ2-3,ASSYPLGQGTDTQY
TRBV7-3,TRBJ2-2,ASRFYRDTGELF
TRBV7-3,TRBJ2-2,ASTPGGGAAGELF
TRBV5-6,TRBJ2-7,ASGKVGSWAYEQY
TRBV15,TRBJ1-3,ATSRDRDRGDTIY
TRBV18,TRBJ2-5,ASSPVGGFETQY
TRBV4-2,TRBJ2-7,ASSLRDRGSEQY
TRBV30,TRBJ1-5,AWSRGISNQPQH
TRBV10-3,TRBJ2-6,AILSGANVLT
TRBV29-1,TRBJ2-5,SVRGRLSETQY
TRBV30,TRBJ2-5,AWSVPADEQY
TRBV27,TRBJ1-5,ASSLCVFAGQPNQPQH
TRBV21-1,TRBJ2-1,ASSKSRTSGISSYNEQF
TRBV9,TRBJ2-7,ASSPQGAYEQY
TRBV12-5,TRBJ1-4,ASGLVQGLF
TRBV4-1,TRBJ1-2,ASSQDWQGRVYGYT
TRBV2,TRBJ1-1,ASSVQGTEAF
TRBV19,TRBJ1-5,ASSAYSNQPQH
TRBV11-2,TRBJ2-3,ASSFWGRTDTQY
TRBV6-5,TRBJ1-3,ANQPQQNSGNTIY
TRBV29-1,TRBJ1-1,SAKTEIMNTEAF
TRBV5-8,TRBJ2-7,ASPNAWEFPISYEQY
TRBV7-3,TRBJ2-7,ASSPSGRALYEQY
TRBV13,TRBJ2-1,ASSLELRWLAESSYNEQF
TRBV6-5,TRBJ2-5,ASSYSSRDQETQY
TRBV5-4,TRBJ2-4,ASSQGGQTNKNIQY
TRBV7-9,TRBJ2-7,ASSISDGTYEQY
TRBV19,TRBJ2-1,ASSMGRATHNEQF
TRBV2,TRBJ2-1,ASSEESPYNEQF
TRBV6-5,TRBJ1-6,ASSSWQGGSPLH
TRBV21-1,TRBJ2-3,ASSKAVTITDTQY
TRBV18,TRBJ2-2,ASSPRQVRGVAGELF
TRBV18,TRBJ1-5,ASSPPGGDRGVYSNQPQH
TRBV4-2,TRBJ2-5,ASSQEQETQY
TRBV11-2,TRBJ2-7,ASSGRAYEQY
TRBV6-1,TRBJ1-2,ASSVGFYGYT
TRBV5-1,TRBJ2-1,ASSLGLFSGPYNEQF
TRBV4-2,TRBJ2-1,ASSQGFTSGYNEQF
TRBV14,TRBJ2-7,ASSQDIAGLPAREQY
TRBV7-9,TRBJ2-7,ASSLDFPTQAYEQY